The 7 T cell receptor beta chains in this list originate from one sample, sequenced in a study of CD8 T cells in ankylosing spondylitis. These receptors are not linked to any known antigen. Study-level findings and limits: What appeared characteristic of ankylosing spondylitis blood was a TCR beta motif of fewer than ten highly homologous variants.

A single record per CDR3 protein comes from TCRdb applying MiXCR to the 5' RACE reads. The table includes 350,000 or so distinct CDR3 sequences, roughly 8% detected once. Material: blood, either unsorted or a sorted T cell fraction (not recorded which). The origin of the receptors is a male donor with ankylosing spondylitis.

CDR3 coding DNA: TGCAGTGCTAGAGCCCGGGACACCAACGGGAATGAGCAGTTCTTC. Protein product: CSARARDTNGNEQFF. The chain is built from TRBV20-1 and TRBJ2-1, with TRBD1 as a possible D gene (6 bases). The CDR3 extends over 15 amino acids. The germline gives CDR1 DFQATT, CDR2 SNEGSKA (reference sequence). V was trimmed by 1 base and J by 7 bases, leaving 17 bases between them.

This clonotype was recorded a few times. This chain connects TRBV4-2 to TRBJ1-5; no definite D call. CDR1 is LGHNA and CDR2 is YNFKEQ in the germline V gene. The CDR3 spans 16 residues. V lost 3 bases to trimming and J lost 3 bases, with 15 bases between them. CDR3 in DNA: TGTGCCAGCAGCCAGAGAGACCCCAGGTACAATCAGCCCCAGCATTTT. Its protein product is CASSQRDPRYNQPQHF.

This sequence joins TRBV15 and TRBJ1-4, with TRBD1 matching over 7 bases. Germline V gene sequence: CDR1 LNHNV, CDR2 YYDKDF (reference sequence). Trimming at V came to 1 base and at J to 4 bases, leaving 12 bases not matched to a gene. The CDR3 runs 18 residues. The CDR3 coding sequence is TGTGCCACCAGCAGAGGCCCGGGACAGAACACTATTAATGAAAAACTGTTTTTT. Protein sequence: CATSRGPGQNTINEKLFF.

On this clonotype itself: At one end, the junction sequence differs from germline, possibly due to a read error. The rearrangement links TRBV4-1 to TRBJ2-6; weak D call: TRBD2 (6 bases). The CDR3 extends over 16 amino acids. The germline V gene encodes CDR1 MGHRA and CDR2 YSYEKL. In DNA form, the CDR3 reads TGCGCCAGCAGACAAGTGGAGGGCTCTGGGGCCAACGTCCTGACTTTC. It translates to CASRQVEGSGANVLTF.

This clonotype was seen only a few times. This chain links TRBV12-3 or TRBV12-4 with TRBJ2-3, with no clear D. The CDR3 extends over 15 amino acids. The V and J ends lost 4 bases and 1 base respectively, with 12 bases between them. Here the CDR3 DNA reads TGTGCCAGCAGTTCCAAAAGGAGTCGCACAGATACGCAGTATTTT. Its protein is CASSSKRSRTDTQYF.

This clonotype was counted ten times or more. V and J are TRBV25-1 and TRBJ1-1; TRBD1 aligns across 7 bases. This CDR3 spans 15 amino acids. Germline trimming cut 3 bases from V and 5 bases from J; bases unmatched to any gene: 9. The V gene's germline CDR1 is MGHDK and CDR2 SYGVNS. This chain's CDR3 is CASSDQTGRWTEAFF. CDR3 coding DNA: TGTGCCAGCAGTGACCAGACAGGGAGATGGACTGAAGCTTTCTTT.

There are many counts of this clonotype. The genes are TRBV4-1 and TRBJ2-1, with a weak D call TRBD2 (6 bases). The germline V gene encodes CDR1 MGHRA and CDR2 YSYEKL. The CDR3 has 15 amino acids. Trimming left V 3 bases short and J 0 bases short, with 9 bases between. This CDR3 is CASSHVADSYNEQFF. Written as DNA, the CDR3 is TGCGCCAGCAGCCACGTAGCGGACTCCTACAATGAGCAGTTCTTC.